This T cell receptor (beta chain) came from a study of human T cells and chemical hapten exposure. The CDR3 sequence is 15 residues long. CDR1 is SGHRS and CDR2 is YFSETQ in the germline V gene. V lost 0 bases, J lost 5 bases, and 14 bases lay in between. In TCRdb, the 5' RACE reads were re-called with MiXCR into one record per CDR3 protein. This sample carries around 80,000 distinct CDR3 sequences, about 15% of them seen once, and the ten largest clones take about 6.5%. Sequencing started from total RNA isolated from unfractionated whole blood. The chain recombines TRBV5-1 with TRBJ1-2; no definite D call. The TCR sequence derives from a female donor in good health. CDR3 residues: CASSLEGASSYGYTF. DNA for the CDR3: TGCGCCAGCAGCTTGGAAGGAGCCTCCTCGTATGGCTACACCTTC.